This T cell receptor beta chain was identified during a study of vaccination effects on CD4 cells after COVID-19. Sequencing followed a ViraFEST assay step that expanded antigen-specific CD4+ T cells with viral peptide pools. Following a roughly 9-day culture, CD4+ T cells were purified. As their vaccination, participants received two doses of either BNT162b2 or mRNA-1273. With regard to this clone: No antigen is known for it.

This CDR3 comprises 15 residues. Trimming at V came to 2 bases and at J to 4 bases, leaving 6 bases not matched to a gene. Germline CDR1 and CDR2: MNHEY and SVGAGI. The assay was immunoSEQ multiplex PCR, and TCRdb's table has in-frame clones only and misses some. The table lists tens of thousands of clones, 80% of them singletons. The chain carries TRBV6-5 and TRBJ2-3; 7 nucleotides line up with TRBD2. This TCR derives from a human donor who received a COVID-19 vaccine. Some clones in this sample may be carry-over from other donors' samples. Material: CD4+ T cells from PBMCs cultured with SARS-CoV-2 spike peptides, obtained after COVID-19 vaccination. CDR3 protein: CASSYLGGIADTQYF. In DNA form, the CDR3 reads TGTGCCAGCAGTTACCTGGGGGGGATCGCAGATACGCAGTATTTT.